Listed below are T cell receptor beta chains from one sample, sequenced in a study of cytomegalovirus exposure and HLA in healthy donors. Profiled with immunoSEQ multiplex PCR; TCRdb holds only in-frame clones, not every one. Found here are about 130,000 clones, over 75% of them singletons; the top ten hold 1.5% to 2%. Sequencing input: PBMCs. Receptor source: a boy younger than 18 in good health and CMV-seronegative. CDR3s include the opening cysteine and the closing phenylalanine or tryptophan. D genes are given only for firm matches. The size field is filled for only some rows; it gives once, few, many or a size class.

v_gene	abundance	d_gene	j_gene	CDR3aa	CDR3nt
TRBV7-8	-	TRBD2	TRBJ2-7	CASSSSGDSYEQYF	TGTGCCAGCAGCTCAAGCGGGGATTCCTACGAGCAGTACTTC
TRBV6-1	few	TRBD2	TRBJ2-1	CASSETSGGTFFYNEQFF	TGTGCCAGCAGTGAGACTAGCGGGGGGACCTTTTTCTACAATGAGCAGTTCTTC
TRBV6-5	few	TRBD2	TRBJ2-3	CASSSRLAGSTDTQYF	TGTGCCAGCAGTTCTCGACTAGCGGGAAGCACAGATACGCAGTATTTT
TRBV5-6	-	TRBD1	TRBJ2-7	CASSLAQGQGHSYEQYF	TGTGCCAGCAGCTTGGCCCAGGGACAGGGGCACTCCTACGAGCAGTACTTC
TRBV29-1	-	TRBD1	TRBJ1-1	CSVEGQHTEAFF	TGCAGCGTCGAGGGACAGCACACTGAAGCTTTCTTT
TRBV7-9	-	TRBD1	TRBJ2-5	CASSRPPLIQGETQYF	TGTGCCAGCAGCCGCCCTCCCCTCATACAGGGGGAGACCCAGTACTTC
TRBV18	-	TRBD1	TRBJ2-2	CASSPPTGGTGELFF	TGTGCCAGCTCACCTCCGACAGGGGGCACCGGGGAGCTGTTTTTT
TRBV15	-	TRBD2	TRBJ2-1	CATRTLSGGAFEQFF	TGTGCCACCAGGACTCTTAGCGGGGGGGCTTTTGAGCAGTTCTTC
TRBV6-1	-	-	TRBJ1-1	CAFRENTEAFF	TGTGCTTTCCGGGAGAACACTGAAGCTTTCTTT
TRBV4-2	once	TRBD2	TRBJ2-1	CASSQGYKDLAGGPGEQFF	TGTGCCAGCAGCCAAGGCTATAAGGACCTAGCGGGGGGGCCTGGTGAGCAGTTCTTC
TRBV7-9	-	-	TRBJ1-1	CASSWGGPSEAFF	TGTGCCAGCAGCTGGGGAGGACCCAGTGAAGCTTTCTTT
TRBV7-3	-	TRBD2	TRBJ2-5	CASSKVAGAETQYF	TGTGCCAGCAGCAAAGTAGCGGGAGCAGAGACCCAGTACTTC
TRBV6-5	-	TRBD1	TRBJ1-1	CASRKLDRVRAEAFF	TGTGCCAGCAGGAAACTCGACAGGGTGAGGGCTGAAGCTTTCTTT
TRBV6-6	once	TRBD2	TRBJ2-7	CASTVGSGGLRGEQYF	TGTGCCAGCACCGTAGGGAGCGGGGGCCTCAGAGGCGAGCAGTACTTC
TRBV9	-	TRBD2	TRBJ2-5	CASSGAGGPQETQYF	TGTGCCAGCAGCGGAGCGGGAGGGCCCCAAGAGACCCAGTACTTC
TRBV7-9	-	-	TRBJ1-5	CASSLAGAPGNQPQHF	TGTGCCAGCAGCTTAGCGGGGGCCCCGGGCAATCAGCCCCAGCATTTT
TRBV6-6	-	-	TRBJ2-4	CASSSMADYSKNIQYF	TGTGCCAGCAGTTCGATGGCAGACTATTCCAAAAACATTCAGTACTTC
TRBV10-3	-	-	TRBJ1-1	CAARETRQNTEAFF	TGTGCCGCGCGGGAGACAAGACAGAACACTGAAGCTTTCTTT
TRBV5-1	-	-	TRBJ2-2	CASSQGTSLRAGELFF	TGCGCCAGCAGTCAGGGAACTTCTCTTAGGGCCGGGGAGCTGTTTTTT
TRBV5-4	-	TRBD1	TRBJ1-6	CASSLASRDRDNSPLHF	TGTGCCAGCAGCTTGGCCTCCAGGGACAGGGACAATTCACCCCTCCACTTT
TRBV7-7	once	-	TRBJ1-2	CASSSGVYGYTF	TGTGCTAGCAGCTCAGGCGTCTATGGCTACACCTTC
TRBV5-5	-	TRBD1	TRBJ1-2	CASSPPGQGISGYTF	TGTGCCAGCAGCCCTCCGGGACAGGGGATTTCTGGCTACACCTTC
TRBV5-1	once	TRBD1	TRBJ2-2	CASRAGGGTGELFF	TGCGCCAGCCGTGCAGGGGGCGGCACCGGGGAGCTGTTTTTT
TRBV7-8	once	-	TRBJ2-3	CASSFQGTDTQYF	TGTGCCAGCAGTTTCCAGGGCACAGATACGCAGTATTTT
TRBV18	-	-	TRBJ1-1	CASSPTRGAEAFF	TGTGCCAGCTCACCAACCAGGGGAGCTGAAGCTTTCTTT
TRBV1	-	-	TRBJ2-5	CTSSQGRGLETQYF	TGCACCAGCAGCCAAGGCAGGGGGCTGGAGACCCAGTACTTC